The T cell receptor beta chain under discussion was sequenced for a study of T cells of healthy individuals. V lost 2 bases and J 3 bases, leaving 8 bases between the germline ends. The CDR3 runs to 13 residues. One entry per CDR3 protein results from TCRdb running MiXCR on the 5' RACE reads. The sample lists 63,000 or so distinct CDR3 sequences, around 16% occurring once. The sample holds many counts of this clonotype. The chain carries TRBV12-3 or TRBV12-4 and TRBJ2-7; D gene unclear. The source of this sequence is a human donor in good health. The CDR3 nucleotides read TGTGCCAGCAGTTTACCTACACGCTACGAGCAGTACTTC. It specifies CASSLPTRYEQYF.